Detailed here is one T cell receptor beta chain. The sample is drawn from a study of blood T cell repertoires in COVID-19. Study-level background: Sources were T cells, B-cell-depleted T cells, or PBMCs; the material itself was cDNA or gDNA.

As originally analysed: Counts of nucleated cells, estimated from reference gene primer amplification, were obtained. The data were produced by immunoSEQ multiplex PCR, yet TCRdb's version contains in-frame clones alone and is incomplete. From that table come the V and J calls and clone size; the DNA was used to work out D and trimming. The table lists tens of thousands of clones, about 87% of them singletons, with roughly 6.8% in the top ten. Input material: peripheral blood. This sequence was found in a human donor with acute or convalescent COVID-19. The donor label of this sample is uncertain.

In DNA form, the CDR3 reads TGTGCCAGCAGCCCTAGCGGGGGGGCTAAGAACATTCAGTACTTC. Protein: CASSPSGGAKNIQYF. The gene calls are TRBV27 and TRBJ2-4, with 12 bases lining up with TRBD2. The V and J ends lost 6 bases and 7 bases, in that order; junction bases with no gene match: 7. This CDR3 has 15 amino acids. Germline V lookup: CDR1 MNHEY, CDR2 SMNVEV (reference sequence).